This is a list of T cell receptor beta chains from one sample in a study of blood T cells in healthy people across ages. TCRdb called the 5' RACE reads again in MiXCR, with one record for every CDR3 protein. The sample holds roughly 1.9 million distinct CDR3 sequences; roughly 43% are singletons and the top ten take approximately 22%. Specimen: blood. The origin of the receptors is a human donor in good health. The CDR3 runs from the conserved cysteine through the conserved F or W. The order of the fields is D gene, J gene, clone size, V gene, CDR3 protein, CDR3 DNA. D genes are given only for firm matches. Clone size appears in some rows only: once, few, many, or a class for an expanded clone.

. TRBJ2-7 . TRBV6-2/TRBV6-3 CASSEPTAGVSYEQYF TGTGCCAGCAGCGAACCCACTGCCGGGGTTAGCTACGAGCAGTACTTC
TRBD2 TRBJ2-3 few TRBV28 CASSPGTSGFGDTQYF TGTGCCAGCAGTCCCGGGACTAGCGGGTTTGGAGATACGCAGTATTTT
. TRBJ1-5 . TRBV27 CASSTRGSRTNQPQHF TGTGCCAGCAGTACCCGGGGGTCCCGAACAAATCAGCCCCAGCATTTT
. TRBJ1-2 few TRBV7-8 CASSSRIPGRYGYTF TGTGCCAGCAGCTCCCGAATCCCAGGGCGCTATGGCTACACCTTC
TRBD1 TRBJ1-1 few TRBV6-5 CASSYLDRASEAFF TGTGCCAGCAGTTACTTGGACAGGGCCTCTGAAGCTTTCTTT
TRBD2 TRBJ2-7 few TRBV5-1 CASSYEAGGSYEQYF TGCGCCAGCAGCTACGAAGCGGGGGGCAGCTACGAGCAGTACTTC
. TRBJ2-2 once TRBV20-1 CSARGGSGVGELFF TGCAGTGCTAGAGGGGGAAGTGGTGTCGGGGAGCTGTTTTTT
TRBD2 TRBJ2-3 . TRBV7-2 CASSPRSGGRDTQYF TGTGCCAGCAGCCCACGGAGCGGGGGGCGGGATACGCAGTATTTT
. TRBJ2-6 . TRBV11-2 CASSAIQGDRLRANVLTF TGTGCCAGCAGCGCTATCCAAGGTGACAGGCTCAGGGCCAACGTCCTGACTTTC
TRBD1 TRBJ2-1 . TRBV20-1 CSARDQDRLSYEQFF TGCAGTGCTAGAGATCAGGACAGGCTATCCTACGAGCAGTTCTTC
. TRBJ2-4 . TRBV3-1 CASSQGQRSGQYF TGTGCCAGCAGCCAAGGCCAACGGTCAGGGCAGTACTTC
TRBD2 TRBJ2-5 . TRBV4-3 CASGQDRFGLAGRETQYF TGCGCCAGCGGCCAAGATAGGTTCGGGCTAGCGGGGAGGGAGACCCAGTACTTC
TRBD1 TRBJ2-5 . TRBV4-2 CASSQGQGGEFQETQYF TGTGCCAGCAGCCAGGGTCAAGGGGGCGAATTCCAAGAGACCCAGTACTTC
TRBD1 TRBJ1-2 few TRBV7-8 CASSAGTGHGYTF TGTGCCAGCAGCGCCGGGACAGGGCACGGCTACACCTTC
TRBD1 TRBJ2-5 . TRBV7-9 CASSLFRTGVGETQYF TGTGCCAGCAGCTTATTCCGGACAGGGGTTGGCGAGACCCAGTACTTC
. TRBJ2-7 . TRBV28 CASSLGRGTFYEQYF TGTGCCAGCAGTTTAGGTCGTGGGACCTTCTACGAGCAGTACTTC
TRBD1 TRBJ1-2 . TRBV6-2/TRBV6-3 CASSWDREFGYTF TGTGCCAGCAGTTGGGACAGGGAATTCGGCTACACCTTC
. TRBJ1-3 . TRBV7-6 CASSSPPGHGSGNTIYF TGTGCCAGCAGCTCCCCACCGGGACACGGCTCTGGAAACACCATATATTTT
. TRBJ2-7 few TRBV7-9 CASSLGGTALSYEQYF TGTGCCAGCAGCTTAGGAGGGACGGCTCTCTCCTACGAGCAGTACTTC